The present T cell receptor (beta chain) was sequenced within a study of CD8 T cells in ankylosing spondylitis. Whole-study results and caveats: It appeared that ankylosing spondylitis blood was characterized by a TCR beta motif of several highly homologous variants. Disease-linked clones reportedly concentrated significantly in matched ankylosing spondylitis synovial fluid. Some motif variants had been reported before (in reactive arthritis synovial fluid and blood).

This clonotype was observed at least ten times. The antigen remains undetermined. Generation of TCR beta libraries employed quantitative 5'-RACE incorporating molecular barcodes. TCRdb reprocessed the 5' RACE reads with MiXCR, giving one entry per CDR3 protein. This table holds approximately 100,000 distinct CDR3 sequences, about 8% found once. V shed 2 bases and J shed 0 bases, with 11 bases lying between them. Germline V gene sequence: CDR1 LGHDT, CDR2 YNNKEL (reference sequence). This CDR3 is 16 amino acids long. This clonotype was obtained from a male donor with ankylosing spondylitis or in good health (not recorded which). Sequenced material: blood, either unsorted or a sorted T cell fraction (not recorded which). J is TRBJ2-1 and V is TRBV3-1, with D tentatively TRBD2 (6 bases). The CDR3 DNA follows: TGTGCCAGCAGCCAACCCCGGGGAGGCTCCTACAATGAGCAGTTCTTC. This encodes CASSQPRGGSYNEQFF.